This T cell receptor (beta chain) emerged from a study of blood T cell repertoires in COVID-19. Study-wide context: The cDNA or gDNA used as material had been derived from T cells, B-cell-depleted T cells, or PBMCs.

This CDR3 comprises 14 residues. V gave up 6 bases and J gave up 7 bases; unmatched junction bases: 10. The V gene's germline CDR1 is LNHDA and CDR2 SQIVND (reference sequence). As originally analysed: Estimates of nucleated cell counts were drawn from the amplification of reference gene primers. TCRdb keeps only in-frame clones here, not all; method: immunoSEQ multiplex PCR. The V and J calls and clone size come from that table; D and trimming were worked out from the DNA. The sample includes fewer than 250,000 clones, 70% to 90% of them seen just once. The TCR sequence derives from a woman between 70 and 85 years old with acute or convalescent COVID-19. The sample was peripheral blood. The V call is TRBV19, the J call TRBJ1-2; 8 nucleotides align to TRBD1. The CDR3 is CASRPNSDRAGYTF. The CDR3 region has the DNA TGTGCCAGTAGACCCAACTCGGACAGGGCTGGCTACACCTTC.